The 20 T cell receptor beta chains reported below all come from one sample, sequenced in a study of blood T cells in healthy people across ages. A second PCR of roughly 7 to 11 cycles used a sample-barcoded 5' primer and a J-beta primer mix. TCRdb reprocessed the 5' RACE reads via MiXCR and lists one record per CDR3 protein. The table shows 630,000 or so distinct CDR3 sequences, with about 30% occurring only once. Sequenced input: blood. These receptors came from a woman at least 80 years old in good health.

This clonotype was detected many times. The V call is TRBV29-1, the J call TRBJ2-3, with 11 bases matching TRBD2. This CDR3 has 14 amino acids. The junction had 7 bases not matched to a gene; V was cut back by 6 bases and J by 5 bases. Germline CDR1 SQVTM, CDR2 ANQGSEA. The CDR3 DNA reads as TGCAGCGTGGCGACTAGCGGGGTTCAAGATACGCAGTATTTT. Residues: CSVATSGVQDTQYF.

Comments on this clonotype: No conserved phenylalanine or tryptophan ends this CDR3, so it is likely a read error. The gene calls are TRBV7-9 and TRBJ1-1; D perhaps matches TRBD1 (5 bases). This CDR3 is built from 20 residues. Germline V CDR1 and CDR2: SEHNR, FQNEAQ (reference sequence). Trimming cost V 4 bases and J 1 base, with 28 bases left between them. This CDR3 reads CASSSQTGWPRVGGNTEAFV. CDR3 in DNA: TGTGCCAGCAGCTCACAGACTGGCTGGCCAAGGGTTGGGGGGAACACTGAAGCTTTCGTT.

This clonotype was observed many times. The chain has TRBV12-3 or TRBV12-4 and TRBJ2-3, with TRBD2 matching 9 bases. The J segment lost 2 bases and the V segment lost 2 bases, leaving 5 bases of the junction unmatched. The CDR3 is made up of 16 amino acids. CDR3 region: CASSLRAGGNTDTQYF. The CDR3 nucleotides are TGTGCCAGCAGTTTAAGGGCGGGGGGGAACACAGATACGCAGTATTTT.

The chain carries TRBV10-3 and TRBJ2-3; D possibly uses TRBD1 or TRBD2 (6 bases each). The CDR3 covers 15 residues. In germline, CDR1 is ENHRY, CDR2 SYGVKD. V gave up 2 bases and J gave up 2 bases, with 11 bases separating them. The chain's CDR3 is CAISERGPHTDTQYF. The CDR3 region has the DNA TGTGCCATCAGTGAGCGGGGGCCCCACACAGATACGCAGTATTTT.

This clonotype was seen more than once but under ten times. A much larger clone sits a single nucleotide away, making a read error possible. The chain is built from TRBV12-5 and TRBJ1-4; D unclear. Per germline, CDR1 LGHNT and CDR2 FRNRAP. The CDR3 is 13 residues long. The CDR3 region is CASGFETTEKRFF. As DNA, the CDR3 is TGTGCTAGTGGTTTCGAGACTACAGAAAAACGGTTTTTT.

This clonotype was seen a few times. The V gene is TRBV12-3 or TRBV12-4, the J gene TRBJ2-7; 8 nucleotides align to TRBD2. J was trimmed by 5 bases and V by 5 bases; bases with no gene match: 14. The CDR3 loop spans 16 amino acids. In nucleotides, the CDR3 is TGTGCCAGCAGTCCCCTGGCAGCGGGGGCCGCCCACGAGCAGTACTTC. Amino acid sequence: CASSPLAAGAAHEQYF.

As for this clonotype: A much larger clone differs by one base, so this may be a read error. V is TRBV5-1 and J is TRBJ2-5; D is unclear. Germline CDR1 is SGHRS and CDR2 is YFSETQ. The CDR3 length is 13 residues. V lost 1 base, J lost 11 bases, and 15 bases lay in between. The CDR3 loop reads CASSLTVYNEQYF. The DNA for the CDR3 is TGCGCCAGCAGCTTGACAGTTTACAATGAGCAGTACTTC. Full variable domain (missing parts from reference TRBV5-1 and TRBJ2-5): KAGVTQTPRYLIKTRGQQVTLSCSPISGHRSVSWYQQTPGQGLQFLFEYFSETQRNKGNFPGRFSGRQFSNSRSEMNVSTLELGDSALYLCASSLTVYNEQYFGPGTRLLVL.

CDR3 bases: TGTGCCAGCAGCTACCGGATCGGACAGATCGCCGGGGAGCTGTTTTTT. Translated: CASSYRIGQIAGELFF. The chain couples TRBV7-3 to TRBJ2-2, with D perhaps matching TRBD1 (6 bases). Germline V gives CDR1 SGHTA, CDR2 FQGTGA. The CDR3 has 16 amino acids. Trimming left V 4 bases short and J 6 bases short, with 18 bases between.

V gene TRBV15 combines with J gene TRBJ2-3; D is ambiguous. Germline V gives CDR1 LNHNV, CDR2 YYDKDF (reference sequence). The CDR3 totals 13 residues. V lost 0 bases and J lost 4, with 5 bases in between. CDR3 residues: CATSRDLPDTQYF. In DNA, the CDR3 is TGTGCCACCAGCAGAGATCTGCCAGATACGCAGTATTTT. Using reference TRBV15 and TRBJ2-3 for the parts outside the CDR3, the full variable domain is DAMVIQNPRYQVTQFGKPVTLSCSQTLNHNVMYWYQQKSSQAPKLLFHYYDKDFNNEADTPDNFQSRRPNTSFCFLDIRSPGLGDTAMYLCATSRDLPDTQYFGPGTRLTVL.

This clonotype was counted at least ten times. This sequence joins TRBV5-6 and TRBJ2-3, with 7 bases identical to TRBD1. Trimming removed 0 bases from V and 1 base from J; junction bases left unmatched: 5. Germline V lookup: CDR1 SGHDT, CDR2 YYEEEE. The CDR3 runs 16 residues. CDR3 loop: CASSLGQGWGTDTQYF. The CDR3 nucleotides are TGTGCCAGCAGCTTGGGACAGGGATGGGGCACAGATACGCAGTATTTT.

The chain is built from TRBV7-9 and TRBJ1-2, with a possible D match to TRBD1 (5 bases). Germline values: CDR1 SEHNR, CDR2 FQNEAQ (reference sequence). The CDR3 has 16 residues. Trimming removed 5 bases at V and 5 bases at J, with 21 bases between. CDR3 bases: TGTGCCAGCAGCCTCGGGACGGAGCGATCCCATTATGGCTACACCTTC. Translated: CASSLGTERSHYGYTF.

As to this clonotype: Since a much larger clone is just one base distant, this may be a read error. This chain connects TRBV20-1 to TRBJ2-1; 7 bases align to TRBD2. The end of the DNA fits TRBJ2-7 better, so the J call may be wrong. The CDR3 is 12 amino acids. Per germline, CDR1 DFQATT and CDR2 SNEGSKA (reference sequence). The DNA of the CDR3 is TGCAGTGCCGGGACTACCTACAATGAGCAGTACTTC. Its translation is CSAGTTYNEQYF.

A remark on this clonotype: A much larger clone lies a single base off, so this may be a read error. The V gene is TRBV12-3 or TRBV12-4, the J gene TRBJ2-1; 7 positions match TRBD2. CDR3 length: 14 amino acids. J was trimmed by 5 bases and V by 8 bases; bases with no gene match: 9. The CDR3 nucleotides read TGTGCCAGCGGCACGACGGGGGGTAACAATGAGCAGTTCTTC. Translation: CASGTTGGNNEQFF.

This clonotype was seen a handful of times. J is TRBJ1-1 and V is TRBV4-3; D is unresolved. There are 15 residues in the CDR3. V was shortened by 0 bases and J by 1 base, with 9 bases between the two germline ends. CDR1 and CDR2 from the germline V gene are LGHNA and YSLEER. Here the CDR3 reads CASSQDWEGNTEAFF. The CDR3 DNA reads TGCGCCAGCAGCCAAGATTGGGAAGGGAACACTGAAGCTTTCTTT.

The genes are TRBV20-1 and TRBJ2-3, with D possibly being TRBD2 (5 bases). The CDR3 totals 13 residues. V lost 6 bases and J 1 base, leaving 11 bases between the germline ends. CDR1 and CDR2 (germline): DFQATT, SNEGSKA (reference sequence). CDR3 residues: CSARTRGTDTQYF. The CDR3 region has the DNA TGCAGTGCCCGAACTAGGGGCACAGATACGCAGTATTTT.

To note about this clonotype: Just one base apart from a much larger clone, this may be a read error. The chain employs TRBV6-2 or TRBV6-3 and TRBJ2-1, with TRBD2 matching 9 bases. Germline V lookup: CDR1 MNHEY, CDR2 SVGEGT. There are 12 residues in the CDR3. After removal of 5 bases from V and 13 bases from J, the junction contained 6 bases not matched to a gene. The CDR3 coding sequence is TGTGCCAGCAGTGGGACTAGCTGGACCCAGTTCTTC. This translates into CASSGTSWTQFF.

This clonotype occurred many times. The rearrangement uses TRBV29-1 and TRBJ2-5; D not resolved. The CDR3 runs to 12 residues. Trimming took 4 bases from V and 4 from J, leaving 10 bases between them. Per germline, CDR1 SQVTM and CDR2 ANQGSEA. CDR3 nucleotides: TGCAGCGTTGGGGAACCCCGAGAGACCCAGTACTTC. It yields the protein CSVGEPRETQYF.

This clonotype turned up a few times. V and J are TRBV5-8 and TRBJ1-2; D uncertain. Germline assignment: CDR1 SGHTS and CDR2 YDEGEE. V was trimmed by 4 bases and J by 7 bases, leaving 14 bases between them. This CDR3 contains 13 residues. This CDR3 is CASSRDAGRGYTF. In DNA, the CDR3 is TGTGCCAGCAGCAGGGATGCAGGACGTGGCTACACCTTC.

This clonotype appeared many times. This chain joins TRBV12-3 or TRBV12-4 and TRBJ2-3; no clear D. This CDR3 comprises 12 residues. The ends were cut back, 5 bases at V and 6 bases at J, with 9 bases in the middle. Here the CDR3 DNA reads TGTGCCAGCAGTCGCCCCGGGGATACGCAGTATTTT. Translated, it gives CASSRPGDTQYF.

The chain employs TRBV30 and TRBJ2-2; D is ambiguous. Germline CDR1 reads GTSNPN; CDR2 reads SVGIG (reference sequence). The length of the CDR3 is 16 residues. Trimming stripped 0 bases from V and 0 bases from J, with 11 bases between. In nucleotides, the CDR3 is TGTGCCTGGAGTGTATTTCGATACCCGAACACCGGGGAGCTGTTTTTT. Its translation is CAWSVFRYPNTGELFF.